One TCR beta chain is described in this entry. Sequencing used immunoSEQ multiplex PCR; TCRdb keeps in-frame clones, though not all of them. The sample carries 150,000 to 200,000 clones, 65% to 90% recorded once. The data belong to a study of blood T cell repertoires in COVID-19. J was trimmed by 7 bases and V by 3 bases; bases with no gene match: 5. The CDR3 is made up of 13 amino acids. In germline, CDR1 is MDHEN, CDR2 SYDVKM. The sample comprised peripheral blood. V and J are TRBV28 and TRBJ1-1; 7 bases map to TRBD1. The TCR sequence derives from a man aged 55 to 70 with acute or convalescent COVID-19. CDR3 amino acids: CASSFDRELEAFF. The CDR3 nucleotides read TGTGCCAGCAGTTTCGACAGGGAACTTGAAGCTTTCTTT.